This T cell receptor beta chain was found in a study of T cell repertoires in cytomegalovirus infection. As for the study in general: Signatures in public TCR beta sequences pointed to both CMV infection and matching HLA type.

Whole-study results and caveats: Identification of carriers of CMV plus the relevant HLA was performed using cumulative public TCR beta family frequency. HLA-C-restricted CMV clonotypes gave the most frequent clonotype in two of eight donors.

TCRdb independently ran MiXCR on the reads; one entry per CDR3 protein. The top ten clones hold roughly an eighth of a sample with approximately 990,000 distinct CDR3 sequences, around 29% of them seen once. This clonotype was observed a handful of times. As yet, its antigen is unknown. CDR1 and CDR2 from the germline V gene are ENHRY and SYGVKD. V was shortened by 0 bases and J by 8 bases, with 10 bases between the two germline ends. CDR3 length: 14 amino acids. The source material was cultured CD8+ T cells from PBMCs, sampled from culture after CMV antigen stimulation. This sequence was found in a human donor in good health (CMV status not recorded). Some clones in this sample may be carry-over from other donors' samples. The chain recombines TRBV10-3 with TRBJ1-4; D is unresolved. The CDR3: CAISESAGREKLFF. The CDR3 DNA sequence: TGTGCCATCAGTGAGTCGGCAGGTAGAGAAAAACTGTTTTTT.